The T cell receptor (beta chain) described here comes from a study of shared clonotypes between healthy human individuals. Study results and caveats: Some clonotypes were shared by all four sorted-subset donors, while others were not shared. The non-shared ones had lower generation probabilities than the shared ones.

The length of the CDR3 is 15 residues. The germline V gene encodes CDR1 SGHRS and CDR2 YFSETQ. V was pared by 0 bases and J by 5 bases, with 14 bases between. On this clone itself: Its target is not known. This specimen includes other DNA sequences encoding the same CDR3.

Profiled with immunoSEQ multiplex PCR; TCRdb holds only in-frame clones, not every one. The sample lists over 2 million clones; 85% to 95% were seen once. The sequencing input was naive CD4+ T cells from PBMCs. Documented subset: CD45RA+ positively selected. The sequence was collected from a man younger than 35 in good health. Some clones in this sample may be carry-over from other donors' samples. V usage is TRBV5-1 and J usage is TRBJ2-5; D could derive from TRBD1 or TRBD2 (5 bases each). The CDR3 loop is CASSLDRGPQETQYF. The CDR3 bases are TGCGCCAGCAGCTTGGACCGGGGACCCCAGGAGACCCAGTACTTC.